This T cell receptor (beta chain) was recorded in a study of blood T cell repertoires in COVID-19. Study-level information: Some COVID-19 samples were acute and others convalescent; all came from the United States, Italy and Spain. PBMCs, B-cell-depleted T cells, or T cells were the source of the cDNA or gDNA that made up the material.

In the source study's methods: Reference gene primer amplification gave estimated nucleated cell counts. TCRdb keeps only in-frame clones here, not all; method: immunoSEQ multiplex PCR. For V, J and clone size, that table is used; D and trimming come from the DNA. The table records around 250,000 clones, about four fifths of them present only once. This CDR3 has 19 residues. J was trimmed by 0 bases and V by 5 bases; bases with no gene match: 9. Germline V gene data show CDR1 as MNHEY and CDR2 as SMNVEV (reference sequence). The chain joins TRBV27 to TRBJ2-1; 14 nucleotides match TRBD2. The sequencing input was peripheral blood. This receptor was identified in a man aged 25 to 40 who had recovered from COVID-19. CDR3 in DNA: TGTGCCAGCAGTACGGGACTAGCGGGGGTACTAAGCTCCTACAATGAGCAGTTCTTC. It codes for CASSTGLAGVLSSYNEQFF.